This T cell receptor (beta chain) was found in a study of cytomegalovirus exposure and HLA in healthy donors. The PCR ran on 60 Vbeta and 13 Jbeta primers. The protocol was immunoSEQ multiplex PCR, while the TCRdb copy is restricted to in-frame clones and leaves out a portion. The data hold around 100,000 clones, with over 75% observed a single time. As for this clone: The antigen is unknown.

Findings of the study overall: A further, later analysis showed that HLA-associated TCR beta chains (compared with equally common others) were more clonally expanded. Most likely, a cluster of highly shared sequence variants arose as a sequencing artifact.

The germline V gene encodes CDR1 SEHNR and CDR2 FQNEAQ (reference sequence). Unmatched junction bases numbered 5, after V lost 0 bases and J lost 6 bases. The CDR3 covers 14 residues. The TCR was taken from a female donor in good health and CMV-seropositive. Sequenced: PBMCs. The chain couples TRBV7-9 to TRBJ2-7, with 7 bases identical to TRBD1. The CDR3, as DNA: TGTGCCAGCAGCTTAGCAGGGGGCGGAGGCGAGCAGTACTTC. Its protein product is CASSLAGGGGEQYF.